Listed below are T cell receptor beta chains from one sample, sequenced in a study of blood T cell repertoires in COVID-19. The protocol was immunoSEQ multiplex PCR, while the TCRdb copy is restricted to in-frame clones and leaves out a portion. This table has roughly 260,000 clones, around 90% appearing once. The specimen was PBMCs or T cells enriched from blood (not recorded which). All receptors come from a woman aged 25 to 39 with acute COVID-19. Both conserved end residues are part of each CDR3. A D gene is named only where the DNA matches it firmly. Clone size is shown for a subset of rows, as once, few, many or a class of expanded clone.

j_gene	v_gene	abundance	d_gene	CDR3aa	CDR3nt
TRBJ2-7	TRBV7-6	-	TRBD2	CASSLYSGGDYEQYF	TGTGCCAGCAGCTTATATAGCGGGGGGGACTACGAGCAGTACTTC
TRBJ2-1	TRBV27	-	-	CASSSTSREQFF	TGTGCCAGCAGTTCCACGTCTAGGGAGCAGTTCTTC
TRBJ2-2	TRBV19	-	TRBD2	CASSGGPGSGELFF	TGTGCCAGCAGCGGGGGGCCAGGGTCCGGGGAGCTGTTTTTT
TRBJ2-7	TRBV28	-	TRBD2	CASSFLAGVSSEQYF	TGTGCCAGCAGTTTTCTAGCGGGGGTTAGCTCCGAGCAGTACTTC
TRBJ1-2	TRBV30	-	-	CAWGREGYGYTF	TGTGCCTGGGGCAGGGAGGGCTATGGCTACACCTTC
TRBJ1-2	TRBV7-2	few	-	CASSLVISYGYTF	TGTGCCAGCAGCTTAGTCATTTCCTATGGCTACACCTTC
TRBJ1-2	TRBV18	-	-	CASSTGEWGRMDGYTF	TGTGCCAGCTCAACGGGAGAATGGGGACGTATGGATGGCTACACCTTC
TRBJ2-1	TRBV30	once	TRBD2	CAWSGAPSGDYNEQFF	TGTGCCTGGAGTGGCGCCCCTAGCGGGGACTACAATGAGCAGTTCTTC
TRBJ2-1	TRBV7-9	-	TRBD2	CASSLAASGGFNEQFF	TGTGCCAGCAGCTTAGCTGCTAGCGGGGGTTTCAATGAGCAGTTCTTC
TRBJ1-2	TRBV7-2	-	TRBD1	CASSPNAGTGDGYTF	TGTGCCAGCAGCCCCAATGCAGGGACAGGGGATGGCTACACCTTC
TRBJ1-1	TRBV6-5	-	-	CASSYDTRVTEAFF	TGTGCCAGCAGTTACGACACGAGGGTTACTGAAGCTTTCTTT
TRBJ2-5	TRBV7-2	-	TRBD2	CASSYRAGQETQYF	TGTGCCAGCAGCTATCGAGCGGGGCAAGAGACCCAGTACTTC
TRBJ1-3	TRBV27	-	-	CASSLSFPNRGNTIYF	TGTGCCAGCAGTTTATCGTTCCCCAATCGGGGAAACACCATATATTTT
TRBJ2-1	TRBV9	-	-	CASSVPRGGGRLNEQFF	TGTGCCAGCAGCGTACCCCGTGGGGGGGGGCGTTTAAATGAGCAGTTCTTC
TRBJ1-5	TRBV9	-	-	CASSGQGGGNQPQHF	TGTGCCAGCAGCGGTCAGGGAGGTGGCAATCAGCCCCAGCATTTT
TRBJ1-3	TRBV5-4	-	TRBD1	CASSATGTGRRNF	TGTGCCAGCAGCGCAACCGGGACAGGGAGGAGAAATTTT
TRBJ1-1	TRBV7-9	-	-	CASSLGNPNTEAFF	TGTGCCAGCAGCTTGGGCAACCCGAACACTGAAGCTTTCTTT
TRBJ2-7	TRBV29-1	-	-	CSVRSELTYEQYF	TGCAGCGTTCGATCGGAGCTTACCTACGAGCAGTACTTC